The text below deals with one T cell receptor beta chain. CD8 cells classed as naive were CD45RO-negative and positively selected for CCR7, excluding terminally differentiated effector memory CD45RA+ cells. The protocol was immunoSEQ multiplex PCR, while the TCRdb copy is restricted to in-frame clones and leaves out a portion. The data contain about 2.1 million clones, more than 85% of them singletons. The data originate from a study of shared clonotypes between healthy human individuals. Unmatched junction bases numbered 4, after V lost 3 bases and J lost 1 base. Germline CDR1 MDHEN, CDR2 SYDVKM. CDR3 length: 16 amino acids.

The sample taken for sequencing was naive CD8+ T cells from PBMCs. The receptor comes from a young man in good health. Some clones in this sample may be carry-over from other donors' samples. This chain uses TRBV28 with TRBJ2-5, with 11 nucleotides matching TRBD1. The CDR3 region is CASSLAGTGGQETQYF. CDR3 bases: TGTGCCAGCAGTTTGGCCGGGACAGGGGGCCAAGAGACCCAGTACTTC. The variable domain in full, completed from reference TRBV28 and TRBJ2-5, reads DVKVTQSSRYLVKRTGEKVFLECVQDMDHENMFWYRQDPGLGLRLIYFSYDVKMKEKGDIPEGYSVSREKKERFSLILESASTNQTSMYLCASSLAGTGGQETQYFGPGTRLLVL.